Below, one T cell receptor beta chain is given with its context. TCRdb keeps only in-frame clones here, not all; method: immunoSEQ multiplex PCR. In the table there are roughly 80,000 clones, 92% of which are singletons. The data derive from a study of graft-versus-host responses after intestinal transplantation. The V end lost 3 bases, the J end lost 5 bases, and 4 bases lay between the germline ends. Germline CDR1 reads DFQATT; CDR2 reads SNEGSKA (reference sequence). The CDR3 is made up of 10 amino acids. V is TRBV20-1 and J is TRBJ2-5; D is unresolved. This specimen consisted of PBMCs, obtained 98 days after intestinal transplantation. The clonotype originates from a human patient who received an intestinal transplant, so some T cells may come from the graft donor. CDR3 residues: CSARKETQYF. In DNA, the CDR3 is TGCAGTGCTAGGAAGGAGACCCAGTACTTC.